The 11 T cell receptor beta chains in this list originate from one sample, sequenced in a study of shared clonotypes between healthy human individuals. The table came from immunoSEQ multiplex PCR; TCRdb's copy has only in-frame clones and leaves some out. The data contain about 980,000 clones, about 80% of them singletons. What was sequenced was memory CD4+ T cells sorted from blood. As for subset: CD45RA-negative fraction. These receptor sequences come from a man younger than 30 in good health.

As for this clone: This specimen includes other DNA sequences encoding the same CDR3. V is TRBV30 and J is TRBJ2-6, with D uncertain. The CDR3 length is 14 residues. Trimming left V 1 base short and J 4 bases short, with 8 bases between. Per the germline V gene, CDR1 is GTSNPN and CDR2 is SVGIG (reference sequence). The CDR3 DNA reads as TGTGCCTGGAGTGGGGTTTCGGGGGCCAACGTCCTGACTTTC. It encodes CAWSGVSGANVLTF.

V gene TRBV27 combines with J gene TRBJ2-7; 11 bases are shared with TRBD2. This CDR3 is 15 amino acids long. V was pared by 8 bases and J by 5 bases, with 11 bases of the junction left unmatched. Germline CDR1 reads MNHEY; CDR2 reads SMNVEV (reference sequence). The CDR3 DNA follows: TGTGCCAGCCAGACCGGACTAGCGGGCGGCAACGAGCAGTACTTC. This encodes CASQTGLAGGNEQYF.

The rearrangement uses TRBV5-1 and TRBJ2-1; 7 positions match TRBD2. CDR1 and CDR2 from the germline V gene are SGHRS and YFSETQ. The CDR3 loop spans 14 amino acids. J was trimmed by 5 bases and V by 3 bases; bases with no gene match: 5. CDR3 in DNA: TGCGCCAGCAGCTCGAGGGGAGGGAACAATGAGCAGTTCTTC. Its protein product is CASSSRGGNNEQFF.

Concerning this clone: The sample contains more than one DNA sequence encoding this CDR3. The rearrangement joins TRBV20-1 to TRBJ1-1, with D possibly being TRBD1 (5 bases). The CDR3 contains 11 residues. Between the trimmed V and J ends, which lost 6 bases and 5 bases, there was a span of 10 bases. Germline V gene sequence: CDR1 DFQATT, CDR2 SNEGSKA (reference sequence). CDR3 bases: TGCAGTGCGGGACTAGGAACTGAAGCTTTCTTT. Protein sequence: CSAGLGTEAFF.

The rearrangement uses TRBV7-2 and TRBJ2-5, with 11 positions matching TRBD2. The CDR3 length is 14 residues. Germline V CDR1 and CDR2: SGHTA, FQGNSA. The trim removed 8 bases at V and 9 bases at J, leaving 11 bases unmatched. The CDR3 here is CASVLAGASKAQYF. In DNA form, the CDR3 reads TGTGCCAGCGTACTAGCGGGGGCCTCAAAGGCCCAGTACTTC.

V gene TRBV9 combines with J gene TRBJ2-1, with a possible D match to TRBD2 (5 bases). V gave up 2 bases and J gave up 0 bases, with 9 bases separating them. CDR1 is SGDLS, CDR2 YYNGEE, per germline. The CDR3 runs to 15 residues. The CDR3 region is CASSVRAGSYNEQFF. Here the CDR3 DNA reads TGTGCCAGCAGCGTGAGGGCGGGCTCCTACAATGAGCAGTTCTTC.

The V call is TRBV10-1, the J call TRBJ2-5; the match to TRBD2 covers 8 bases. Germline values: CDR1 WNHNN, CDR2 SYGVQD (reference sequence). This CDR3 comprises 12 residues. V shed 5 bases and J 7 bases; nucleotides not matched to a gene: 3. This CDR3 reads CASSSGGPTQYF. The CDR3 nucleotides read TGCGCCAGCAGTTCGGGGGGGCCGACCCAGTACTTC.

This clone was observed a single time. This chain joins TRBV5-1 and TRBJ1-2, with TRBD1 matching over 9 bases. In germline, CDR1 is SGHRS, CDR2 YFSETQ. J lost 8 bases, V lost 1 base, and 6 bases had no gene match. The CDR3 covers 14 residues. CDR3 sequence (DNA): TGCGCCAGCAGCTTGCTACAGGGGGCGGGCGGCTACACCTTC. It encodes CASSLLQGAGGYTF.

This clone was counted a few times. J is TRBJ2-3 and V is TRBV6-6; TRBD2 aligns across 8 bases. The CDR3 extends over 15 amino acids. The V gene's germline CDR1 is MNHNY and CDR2 SVGAGI (reference sequence). V lost 6 bases, J lost 6 bases, and 11 bases stayed unmatched. In DNA form, the CDR3 reads TGTGCCAGCAGCCTTAGCGGGGCCGACAAGGATACGCAGTATTTT. It translates to CASSLSGADKDTQYF.

V gene TRBV5-1 combines with J gene TRBJ2-7, with D perhaps matching TRBD2 (6 bases). V lost 3 bases, J lost 0 bases, and 10 bases lay in between. This CDR3 comprises 14 residues. Germline V gives CDR1 SGHRS, CDR2 YFSETQ. The DNA for the CDR3 is TGCGCCAGCAGCTCCGTCGGGAGCTCCTACGAGCAGTACTTC. Translated: CASSSVGSSYEQYF.

V is TRBV5-1 and J is TRBJ2-1; 8 positions agree with TRBD1. J gave up 3 bases and V 4 bases, and 12 bases lay outside the gene matches. The CDR3 contains 17 residues. CDR1 and CDR2 from the germline V gene are SGHRS and YFSETQ. CDR3 coding DNA: TGCGCCAGCAGCCAAGGTGGACAGGGAAGTGGCTACAATGAGCAGTTCTTC. Protein: CASSQGGQGSGYNEQFF.